Each of the 23 T cell receptor beta chains below was sequenced from the same sample in a study of graft-versus-host responses after intestinal transplantation. Clones were sequenced by immunoSEQ multiplex PCR, and TCRdb holds only the in-frame ones, with some missing. The sample has 55,000 to 75,000 clones; about 80% are singletons. These receptors are not linked to any known antigen. The sample consisted of unstimulated CD4+ T cells sorted from spleen or lymph node cells, taken before transplant. The receptors shown here come from a human donor who was the organ donor for an intestinal transplant.

This clone was found a few times. This rearrangement joins TRBV4-1 to TRBJ1-4; D is unclear. This CDR3 has 15 amino acids. V lost 0 bases and J 6 bases, leaving 11 bases between the germline ends. Germline V CDR1 and CDR2: MGHRA, YSYEKL. The CDR3 sequence is CASSQDFRVDEKLFF. The CDR3 nucleotides read TGCGCCAGCAGCCAAGATTTTCGGGTGGATGAAAAACTGTTTTTT.

The chain recombines TRBV6-1 with TRBJ1-5, with D hard to call. Looked up from germline, CDR1 is MNHNS and CDR2 is SASEGT. Trimming took off 3 bases at V and 6 bases at J, with 12 bases between the two ends. This CDR3 spans 14 amino acids. The CDR3: CASSENQGSQPQHF. In DNA form, the CDR3 reads TGTGCCAGCAGTGAGAACCAAGGGAGTCAGCCCCAGCATTTT.

A single count supports this clone. The chain recombines TRBV2 with TRBJ2-2, with TRBD2 matching 13 bases. There are 19 residues in the CDR3. Germline-derived CDR1 and CDR2 are SNHLY and FYNNEI. V lost 6 bases and J lost 0; bases outside the gene matches: 10. The DNA for the CDR3 is TGTGCCAGCAGCCTACTTATACTAGCGGGGGGGGCGAACACCGGGGAGCTGTTTTTT. Its protein is CASSLLILAGGANTGELFF.

The chain carries TRBV30 and TRBJ2-2; tentative D call: TRBD1 (7 bases). Looked up from germline, CDR1 is GTSNPN and CDR2 is SVGIG (reference sequence). This CDR3 is 16 amino acids long. V lost 3 bases, J lost 4 bases, and 18 bases lay in between. The CDR3 sequence: CAWRGGDRAPTGELFF. The CDR3 nucleotides read TGTGCCTGGAGGGGGGGTGACAGGGCCCCCACCGGGGAGCTGTTTTTT.

This clone has only one observation. This rearrangement joins TRBV7-8 to TRBJ1-1; 7 positions match TRBD1. CDR3 size: 16 residues. Trimming took 4 bases from V and 1 from J; bases not matched to a gene: 9. Germline V gene lookup returns CDR1 SGHVS and CDR2 FQNEAQ. This CDR3 reads CASSSPLRGPNTEAFF. The DNA for the CDR3 is TGTGCCAGCAGCTCCCCTTTAAGGGGGCCGAACACTGAAGCTTTCTTT.

V and J are TRBV15 and TRBJ1-5, with TRBD1 identical over 8 bases. Germline loops: CDR1 LNHNV, CDR2 YYDKDF (reference sequence). V shed 6 bases, J shed 4 bases, and the junction held 5 bases outside the gene matches. CDR3 length: 14 residues. The CDR3 bases are TGTGCCACCAGGCGGACAGGGCCGAATCAGCCCCAGCATTTT. Translated: CATRRTGPNQPQHF.

The genes are TRBV19 and TRBJ1-1; D gene ambiguous. Germline values: CDR1 LNHDA, CDR2 SQIVND (reference sequence). Between the trimmed V and J ends, which lost 0 bases and 3 bases, there was a span of 14 bases. The CDR3 runs to 16 residues. The CDR3: CASSIDPTGEDTEAFF. CDR3 coding DNA: TGTGCCAGTAGTATAGATCCGACGGGTGAGGACACTGAAGCTTTCTTT.

V and J are TRBV7-9 and TRBJ2-2, with D perhaps matching TRBD1 (6 bases). Germline loops: CDR1 SEHNR, CDR2 FQNEAQ (reference sequence). V was pared by 5 bases and J by 7 bases, with 11 bases between. The CDR3 contains 13 residues. This chain's CDR3 is CASSEQGFGELFF. CDR3 DNA: TGTGCCAGCAGCGAACAGGGATTCGGGGAGCTGTTTTTT.

The chain uses TRBV7-8 and TRBJ2-5; D call uncertain. Trimming took off 5 bases at V and 9 bases at J, with 10 bases between the two ends. The CDR3 is 11 amino acids. Germline assignment: CDR1 SGHVS and CDR2 FQNEAQ. The CDR3, as DNA: TGTGCCAGCAGCCCCTCCCGAGCCCAGTACTTC. Translated, it gives CASSPSRAQYF.

V and J are TRBV14 and TRBJ1-6; D is undetermined. There are 14 residues in the CDR3. CDR1 and CDR2 (germline): SGHDN, FVKESK. V lost 4 bases and J 6 bases, leaving 10 bases between the germline ends. CDR3 sequence: CASSLRESNSPLHF. The CDR3 bases are TGTGCCAGCAGCCTCCGGGAGAGTAATTCACCCCTCCACTTT.

The chain is built from TRBV11-3 and TRBJ2-2; weak D call: TRBD1 (6 bases). The V end was cut by 5 bases, the J end by 3 bases, with 16 bases between. The V gene's germline CDR1 is SGHNT and CDR2 YENEEA. The CDR3 contains 16 residues. The CDR3 loop reads CASSPFGGAHTGELFF. The CDR3 nucleotides are TGTGCCAGCAGCCCATTTGGGGGCGCGCACACCGGGGAGCTGTTTTTT. The full variable domain, its missing parts supplied by reference TRBV11-3 and TRBJ2-2, is EAGVVQSPRYKIIEKKQPVAFWCNPISGHNTLYWYLQNLGQGPELLIRYENEEAVDDSQLPKDRFSAERLKGVDSTLKIQPAELGDSAVYLCASSPFGGAHTGELFFGEGSRLTVL.

This sequence joins TRBV7-8 and TRBJ2-3; D remains unclear. Germline V gene data show CDR1 as SGHVS and CDR2 as FQNEAQ. V was shortened by 2 bases and J by 5 bases, with 8 bases between the two germline ends. This CDR3 has 13 amino acids. Written as DNA, the CDR3 is TGTGCCAGCAGCTTAAACCCCGGAGATACGCAGTATTTT. The encoded protein is CASSLNPGDTQYF. The full variable domain, with the rest looked up from reference TRBV7-8 and TRBJ2-3, is GAGVSQSPRYKVAKRGQDVALRCDPISGHVSLFWYQQALGQGPEFLTYFQNEAQLDKSGLPSDRFFAERPEGSVSTLKIQRTQQEDSAVYLCASSLNPGDTQYFGPGTRLTVL.

The rearrangement links TRBV7-2 to TRBJ2-7; 7 nucleotides agree with TRBD1. With V trimmed by 2 bases and J by 6 bases, 4 bases remained unmatched. Germline V gene lookup returns CDR1 SGHTA and CDR2 FQGNSA. This CDR3 spans 13 amino acids. As DNA, the CDR3 is TGTGCCAGCAGCTTAAAGACAGGGACCGAGCAGTACGTC. It translates to CASSLKTGTEQYV.

V usage is TRBV2 and J usage is TRBJ2-5; D is unclear. Germline V gene sequence: CDR1 SNHLY, CDR2 FYNNEI. This CDR3 is 13 amino acids long. With 7 bases removed from V and 2 bases from J, the gap between germline ends came to 11 bases. This CDR3 reads CASNGDRQETQYF. As DNA, the CDR3 is TGTGCCAGCAATGGAGACCGACAAGAGACCCAGTACTTC.

V is TRBV14 and J is TRBJ2-1; 8 bases align to TRBD1. Per germline, CDR1 SGHDN and CDR2 FVKESK. Losses at the gene ends were 2 bases for V and 7 bases for J; bases not matched to a gene: 10. The CDR3 spans 16 residues. Here the CDR3 reads CASSQPGTGSLNEQFF. For the CDR3, the DNA is TGTGCCAGCAGCCAACCCGGGACAGGCAGCTTGAATGAGCAGTTCTTC.

CDR3 residues: CASSPFRGVETQYF. The CDR3 region has the DNA TGTGCCAGCAGCCCATTCCGGGGAGTAGAGACCCAGTACTTC. The V gene is TRBV7-2, the J gene TRBJ2-5; possible D gene TRBD2, 5 bases. Trimming cost V 5 bases and J 4 bases, with 14 bases left between them. The germline gives CDR1 SGHTA, CDR2 FQGNSA. The length of the CDR3 is 14 residues.

The J gene is TRBJ2-7, the V gene TRBV6-8; possible D gene TRBD2, 7 bases. Trimming removed 7 bases from V and 4 bases from J, with 14 bases in between. There are 13 residues in the CDR3. Germline V gene sequence: CDR1 MNHGY, CDR2 SAAAGT. The DNA of the CDR3 is TGTGCCAGCACTTGGGGGGGCCAATACGAGCAGTACGTC. Protein product: CASTWGGQYEQYV.

The chain links TRBV11-2 to TRBJ2-5, with D unresolved. The CDR3 length is 14 residues. With 6 bases removed from V and 5 bases from J, the gap between germline ends came to 16 bases. Germline assignment: CDR1 SGHAT and CDR2 FQNNGV. The CDR3 DNA is TGTGCCAGCAGGGGTCTTAGTAGCCAGGAGACCCAGTACTTC. This translates into CASRGLSSQETQYF.

The chain has TRBV23-1 and TRBJ1-5; the D is unclear. TRBV23-1 is recorded as an ORF, its role being uncertain. The CDR3 consists of 14 residues. V was shortened by 4 bases and J by 2 bases, with 9 bases between the two germline ends. In DNA, the CDR3 is TGCGCCAGCAGTCCCCTCCGGGGCAATCAGCCCCAGCATTTT. This sequence encodes CASSPLRGNQPQHF.

The rearrangement uses TRBV7-8 and TRBJ2-5, with TRBD1 matching over 9 bases. Germline CDR1 and CDR2: SGHVS and FQNEAQ. J was trimmed by 5 bases and V by 1 base; bases with no gene match: 11. This CDR3 contains 17 residues. The CDR3 reads CASSLVRQGGPLETQYF. CDR3 in DNA: TGTGCCAGCAGCTTAGTAAGACAGGGGGGGCCTTTGGAGACCCAGTACTTC. The complete variable domain, with remaining parts taken from reference TRBV7-8 and TRBJ2-5, reads GAGVSQSPRYKVAKRGQDVALRCDPISGHVSLFWYQQALGQGPEFLTYFQNEAQLDKSGLPSDRFFAERPEGSVSTLKIQRTQQEDSAVYLCASSLVRQGGPLETQYFGPGTRLLVL.

The V and J genes are TRBV6-6 and TRBJ1-2; TRBD1 agrees at 8 bases. The V and J ends lost 5 bases and 4 bases, in that order; junction bases with no gene match: 3. Germline values: CDR1 MNHNY, CDR2 SVGAGI (reference sequence). This CDR3 has 13 residues. The CDR3 is CASSQTGVYGYTF. The CDR3 nucleotides read TGTGCCAGCAGTCAGACAGGGGTCTATGGCTACACCTTC.

Only a few counts were recorded for this clone. The sample holds other DNA sequences that translate to the same CDR3. The chain couples TRBV7-9 to TRBJ2-1; 8 bases are shared with TRBD2. The CDR3 contains 15 residues. Germline lookup yields CDR1 SEHNR and CDR2 FQNEAQ (reference sequence). V shed 1 base and J 5 bases; nucleotides not matched to a gene: 4. CDR3 sequence reads: CASSLVSGGNNEQFF. Here the CDR3 DNA reads TGTGCCAGCAGCTTAGTTTCGGGGGGGAACAATGAGCAGTTCTTC.

The J gene is TRBJ1-5, the V gene TRBV6-6; 11 bases map to TRBD1. CDR3 length: 15 amino acids. Germline CDR1 and CDR2: MNHNY and SVGAGI (reference sequence). Germline trimming cut 0 bases from V and 7 bases from J; bases unmatched to any gene: 2. Written as DNA, the CDR3 is TGTGCCAGCAGTTACTCGGGACAGGGGGACCAGCCCCAGCATTTT. This gives the protein CASSYSGQGDQPQHF.